These T cell receptor beta chains were read from a single sample in a study of blood T cell repertoires in COVID-19. TCRdb keeps only in-frame clones here, not all; method: immunoSEQ multiplex PCR. This table holds approximately 50,000 clones, roughly 84% found once. Sequenced material: peripheral blood. These receptor sequences come from a man in his fifties or sixties with active COVID-19. Both conserved end residues are part of each CDR3. Each record gives: clone size, CDR3 length, J gene, V gene, D gene, CDR3 protein, CDR3 DNA. The D gene is left open where the match is weak. Where a row states a size, it is once, few, many or the class of an expanded clone; other rows omit it.

>-|14|TRBJ1-1|TRBV21-1|-
CASSTRTGHTEAFF
TGTGCCAGCAGCACAAGGACAGGGCACACTGAAGCTTTCTTT
>-|14|TRBJ1-5|TRBV7-9|-
CASSPRQANQPQHF
TGTGCCAGCAGCCCCCGACAAGCCAATCAGCCCCAGCATTTT
>-|13|TRBJ2-7|TRBV6-5|TRBD1
CASSYRTGGEQYF
TGTGCCAGCAGTTACCGGACAGGCGGCGAGCAGTACTTC
>few|11|TRBJ1-2|TRBV6-2/TRBV6-3|-
CASSDTYGYTF
TGTGCCAGCAGCGACACCTATGGCTACACCTTC
>-|17|TRBJ2-7|TRBV4-1|TRBD2
CASSSMGIGGGGYEQYF
TGCGCCAGCAGCTCGATGGGTATTGGGGGGGGAGGTTACGAGCAGTACTTC
>-|14|TRBJ2-7|TRBV18|-
CASSPAAESYEQYF
TGTGCCAGCTCACCAGCAGCGGAGAGCTACGAGCAGTACTTC
>-|15|TRBJ1-1|TRBV5-1|-
CASSLAGGARTEAFF
TGCGCCAGCAGCTTGGCCGGGGGGGCGCGAACTGAAGCTTTCTTT
>-|17|TRBJ2-3|TRBV6-2/TRBV6-3|TRBD2
CASSLDTTSGELDTQYF
TGTGCCAGCAGTCTAGACACTACTAGCGGGGAACTAGATACGCAGTATTTT
>-|15|TRBJ2-5|TRBV5-1|TRBD2
CASSPGEGPQETQYF
TGCGCCAGCAGCCCCGGGGAGGGACCCCAAGAGACCCAGTACTTC
>-|17|TRBJ1-5|TRBV9|-
CASSVGPNREGNQPQHF
TGTGCCAGCAGCGTAGGCCCTAACCGGGAGGGCAATCAGCCCCAGCATTTT
>once|14|TRBJ1-2|TRBV15|-
CATQANPFMGGYTF
TGTGCCACCCAGGCGAACCCCTTTATGGGTGGCTACACCTTC
>-|14|TRBJ2-3|TRBV27|TRBD1
CASRRGRGTDTQYF
TGTGCCAGCAGAAGGGGCAGGGGGACAGATACGCAGTATTTT
>-|14|TRBJ1-1|TRBV7-9|TRBD1
CASSLRQGDSEAFF
TGTGCCAGCAGCTTAAGACAGGGTGATTCTGAAGCTTTCTTT
>few|15|TRBJ2-7|TRBV5-4|TRBD1
CASSLGDRGQREQYF
TGTGCCAGCAGCTTGGGGGACAGGGGCCAGAGAGAGCAGTACTTC
>-|13|TRBJ1-2|TRBV6-5|-
CALGDINNYGYTF
TGTGCCCTCGGGGACATAAATAACTATGGCTACACCTTC
>-|16|TRBJ2-1|TRBV9|TRBD2
CASSARPGLAVNEQFF
TGTGCCAGCAGCGCCCGGCCGGGACTAGCCGTAAATGAGCAGTTCTTC
>-|16|TRBJ2-2|TRBV7-8|TRBD2
CASSLVLAGNFGELFF
TGTGCCAGCAGCTTAGTCCTAGCGGGTAACTTCGGGGAGCTGTTTTTT
>-|15|TRBJ1-1|TRBV2|TRBD1
CASRLQGWNSGEAFF
TGTGCCAGCAGATTACAGGGGTGGAACAGCGGTGAAGCTTTCTTT
>-|14|TRBJ2-1|TRBV2|-
CASIELQGGNEQFF
TGTGCCAGCATCGAACTCCAAGGGGGCAATGAGCAGTTCTTC
>-|14|TRBJ1-2|TRBV6-5|TRBD1
CASIGGQGGYGYTF
TGTGCCAGCATAGGGGGACAGGGGGGGTATGGCTACACCTTC
>-|14|TRBJ2-1|TRBV6-4|TRBD2
CASSVGTSGNEQFF
TGTGCCAGCAGTGTGGGGACTAGCGGCAATGAGCAGTTCTTC
>once|15|TRBJ2-7|TRBV11-3|-
CASSLETGSSYEQYF
TGTGCCAGCAGCTTAGAAACAGGGAGCTCCTACGAGCAGTACTTC
>-|13|TRBJ2-7|TRBV3-1/TRBV3-2|-
CASSQDNSYEQYF
TGTGCCAGCAGCCAAGATAACAGCTACGAGCAGTACTTC
>-|16|TRBJ1-5|TRBV19|TRBD1
CARYNPGQGENLPQHF
TGTGCCAGGTACAACCCAGGACAGGGGGAAAATCTCCCCCAGCATTTT
>once|15|TRBJ2-2|TRBV7-9|-
CASSLGRSGTGELFF
TGTGCCAGCAGCTTAGGTCGGTCGGGGACCGGGGAGCTGTTTTTT
>-|14|TRBJ2-1|TRBV6-5|TRBD2
CASTDSGGYNEQFF
TGTGCCAGCACCGACAGCGGGGGATACAATGAGCAGTTCTTC
>-|17|TRBJ2-2|TRBV27|TRBD2
CASSSRSTSGHTGELFF
TGTGCCAGCAGTTCACGCTCGACTAGCGGGCACACCGGGGAGCTGTTTTTT
>-|14|TRBJ1-1|TRBV5-1|-
CASSLVPGDTEAFF
TGCGCCAGCAGCTTGGTACCGGGGGATACTGAAGCTTTCTTT
>-|15|TRBJ1-1|TRBV29-1|-
CSVGRGGGVDTEAFF
TGCAGCGTTGGACGTGGGGGGGGTGTGGACACTGAAGCTTTCTTT
>-|16|TRBJ1-2|TRBV3-1/TRBV3-2|-
CASSPQRTDRKYGYTF
TGTGCCAGCAGCCCACAACGCACCGACAGGAAGTATGGCTACACCTTC
>few|14|TRBJ2-7|TRBV11-2|TRBD2
CASSLVREGLEQYF
TGTGCCAGCAGCTTAGTGCGGGAGGGCTTGGAGCAGTACTTC
>once|11|TRBJ1-2|TRBV30|TRBD1
CAWTGGWGYTF
TGTGCCTGGACAGGGGGATGGGGCTACACCTTC
>-|13|TRBJ1-1|TRBV3-1/TRBV3-2|TRBD1
CASSQDPGGRTFF
TGTGCCAGCAGCCAAGATCCAGGGGGTCGAACTTTCTTT
>-|16|TRBJ1-1|TRBV7-2|TRBD1
CASSLRQGGFLTEAFF
TGTGCCAGCAGCCTGAGACAGGGGGGATTCTTAACTGAAGCTTTCTTT
>-|16|TRBJ2-1|TRBV7-6|-
CASSNPMKGGPFEQFF
TGTGCCAGCAGCAACCCCATGAAGGGGGGGCCTTTTGAGCAGTTCTTC
>-|14|TRBJ2-3|TRBV5-6|-
CASSFQGPTDTQYF
TGTGCCAGCAGCTTCCAGGGGCCCACAGATACGCAGTATTTT
>-|12|TRBJ2-7|TRBV7-9|TRBD1
CASSLDRDEQYF
TGTGCCAGCAGCCTGGACAGGGACGAGCAGTACTTC
>-|14|TRBJ1-5|TRBV6-5|TRBD1
CASSRQGAHQPQHF
TGTGCCAGCTCCCGGCAGGGGGCGCATCAGCCCCAGCATTTT
>-|16|TRBJ2-2|TRBV6-1|TRBD1
CASSEMTGGVNRELFF
TGTGCCAGCAGTGAAATGACAGGGGGGGTGAATAGGGAGCTGTTTTTT
>-|12|TRBJ2-2|TRBV4-1|-
CASRLNTGELFF
TGCGCCAGCAGACTCAACACCGGGGAGCTGTTTTTT
>-|14|TRBJ2-7|TRBV7-9|TRBD2
CASSSGLGPPQQYF
TGTGCCAGCAGCTCGGGACTAGGGCCCCCGCAGCAGTACTTC
>-|15|TRBJ1-5|TRBV18|TRBD1
CASSPGDSSNQPQHF
TGTGCCAGCTCACCGGGGGACAGTAGCAATCAGCCCCAGCATTTT
>-|14|TRBJ1-2|TRBV7-9|TRBD1
CASSPETGVKGYTF
TGTGCCAGCAGCCCGGAGACAGGGGTAAAAGGCTACACCTTC
>once|15|TRBJ2-1|TRBV5-5|-
CASRGDSSSYNEQFF
TGTGCCAGCAGGGGGGACTCAAGCTCCTACAATGAGCAGTTCTTC
>-|12|TRBJ2-7|TRBV2|-
CASRAPAYEQYF
TGTGCCAGCAGAGCCCCCGCCTACGAGCAGTACTTC
>-|19|TRBJ2-2|TRBV7-6|TRBD2
CASSLYDLAGASNTGELFF
TGTGCCAGCAGCTTATATGATCTAGCGGGAGCGTCGAACACCGGGGAGCTGTTTTTT
>-|18|TRBJ2-6|TRBV10-2|-
CASLGGSENRSGANVLTF
TGCGCCAGCCTCGGGGGTAGCGAGAACCGCTCTGGGGCCAACGTCCTGACTTTC
>-|11|TRBJ1-2|TRBV20-1|-
CSAIGQHGYTF
TGCAGTGCTATTGGACAGCATGGCTACACCTTC
>-|14|TRBJ2-5|TRBV7-8|TRBD1
CASSLDRVRETQYF
TGTGCCAGCAGCCTCGACAGGGTTCGTGAGACCCAGTACTTC
>-|14|TRBJ1-1|TRBV19|-
CASSPSYMNTEAFF
TGTGCCAGTAGTCCCTCATACATGAACACTGAAGCTTTCTTT
>-|14|TRBJ2-2|TRBV7-7|-
CASSLGLNTGELFF
TGTGCTAGCAGCTTGGGCCTTAACACCGGGGAGCTGTTTTTT
>-|17|TRBJ2-2|TRBV14|-
CASSQDGGRGGAGELFF
TGTGCCAGCAGCCAAGATGGAGGAAGAGGGGGTGCTGGGGAGCTGTTTTTT
>-|18|TRBJ2-5|TRBV2|-
CASTPMGQTLAYQETQYF
TGTGCCAGCACCCCTATGGGGCAGACCCTTGCGTACCAAGAGACCCAGTACTTC
>-|16|TRBJ1-6|TRBV7-2|TRBD1
CASSLVGQGSDSPLHF
TGTGCCAGCAGCTTAGTTGGACAGGGTAGCGATTCACCCCTCCACTTT
>-|12|TRBJ1-4|TRBV6-5|-
CASRSGEGKLFF
TGTGCCAGCAGGTCCGGGGAGGGGAAACTGTTTTTT
>-|15|TRBJ1-3|TRBV6-5|-
CASSYWGPSGNTIYF
TGTGCCAGCAGTTACTGGGGGCCCTCTGGAAACACCATATATTTT
>few|14|TRBJ2-7|TRBV7-9|-
CASSPSGNSYEQYF
TGTGCCAGCAGCCCTTCAGGGAACTCCTACGAGCAGTACTTC